This passage covers 3 T cell receptor beta chains from one sample sequenced in a study of T cell repertoires in cytomegalovirus infection. From the reads, TCRdb called clonotypes with MiXCR, one entry per CDR3 protein. The sample yields 250,000 or so distinct CDR3 sequences, around 15% seen once. Sequencing used CD8+ T cells from PBMCs. These receptors came from a human donor in good health (CMV status not recorded). Some clones in this sample may be carry-over from other donors' samples.

The gene calls are TRBV4-1 and TRBJ2-1, with 12 nucleotides matching TRBD2. Per germline, CDR1 MGHRA and CDR2 YSYEKL. The CDR3 spans 15 residues. J lost 7 bases, V lost 4 bases, and 5 bases had no gene match. The DNA for the CDR3 is TGCGCCAGCAGCCTAAGACTAGCGGGGGTTAATGAGCAGTTCTTC. Its protein product is CASSLRLAGVNEQFF.

This clonotype came up a few times. This rearrangement joins TRBV5-4 to TRBJ1-1; D is uncertain. CDR1 and CDR2 from the germline V gene are SGHNT and YYREEE (reference sequence). The CDR3 totals 11 residues. Between the trimmed V and J ends, which lost 3 bases and 11 bases, there was a span of 11 bases. As DNA, the CDR3 is TGTGCCAGCAGCTCAGGACTTGATGCTTTCTTT. This encodes CASSSGLDAFF.

This sequence joins TRBV28 and TRBJ1-5, with 10 bases matching TRBD1. Germline V lookup: CDR1 MDHEN, CDR2 SYDVKM. The V segment lost 2 bases and the J segment 5 bases; nucleotides outside the gene matches: 3. This CDR3 has 15 amino acids. The CDR3 sequence is CASSLDGQGDQPQHF. The CDR3 bases are TGTGCCAGCAGTTTAGATGGACAGGGGGATCAGCCCCAGCATTTT.